The sequence of this TCR beta chain was determined in a study of cytomegalovirus exposure and HLA in healthy donors. Primers: 60 Vbeta forward and 13 Jbeta reverse. Authors' methods: A later analysis tallied 65 million to 85 million unique TCR beta chains, about 11 million of them shared. Clones were read by immunoSEQ multiplex PCR, and TCRdb kept only the in-frame ones, dropping some. From that table come the V and J calls and clone size; the DNA was used to work out D and trimming. The data hold 150,000 to 200,000 clones, with more than 80% observed a single time. The CDR3 runs 15 residues. Per the germline V gene, CDR1 is SGHTS and CDR2 is YDEGEE. Trimming took off 0 bases at V and 8 bases at J, with 12 bases between the two ends. Study-level points and caveats: About 90% or about 30% of the time was how often most TCR beta V segments were productive, according to an earlier analysis.

Remarks on this clone: Its antigen remains unknown.

Sequencing input: PBMCs. The sequence derives from a woman aged 18-29 years in good health and CMV-seropositive. The chain uses TRBV5-8 and TRBJ1-6; D is unclear. The CDR3 sequence: CASSLAFGVDSPLHF. The DNA for the CDR3 is TGTGCCAGCAGCTTGGCCTTCGGGGTGGATTCACCCCTCCACTTT.